This T cell receptor (beta chain) came from a study of T cell changes during pregnancy in multiple sclerosis. The CDR3 is 13 amino acids. V lost 0 bases and J lost 12, with 13 bases in between. The germline V gene encodes CDR1 SGHRS and CDR2 YFSETQ. The assay was immunoSEQ multiplex PCR, and TCRdb's table has in-frame clones only and misses some. The data show 35,000 to 50,000 clones, roughly nine tenths seen once. The starting material was CD4+ T cells from peripheral blood mononuclear cells, obtained after pregnancy. The chain employs TRBV5-1 and TRBJ2-1; D remains ambiguous. This receptor was taken from a female donor with multiple sclerosis, enrolled in a pregnancy study. CDR3 bases: TGCGCCAGCAGCTTGGTGGCAGGCAACCGGCAGTTCTTC. As protein: CASSLVAGNRQFF.